A single sample is the source of the 20 T cell receptor beta chains below, sequenced in a study of T cells in Graves' hyperthyroidism and ophthalmopathy. RNA transcripts were the template for amplifying TCR beta CDR3 regions. The HTBI primer set drove a first-round RT-PCR of the TCR CDR3. TCRdb called the multiplex PCR reads again in MiXCR, with one record for every CDR3 protein. This sample carries over 650,000 distinct CDR3 sequences, over 40% of them seen once, and the ten largest clones take approximately 6.8%. The material sequenced was peripheral blood or thyroid tissue (not recorded which). The source is an adult man with Graves' disease, either hyperthyroidism or ophthalmopathy (not recorded which).

The V call is TRBV7-9, the J call TRBJ2-2; D is unresolved. Germline values: CDR1 SEHNR, CDR2 FQNEAQ (reference sequence). The ends were cut back, 3 bases at V and 5 bases at J, with 10 bases in the middle. There are 14 residues in the CDR3. CDR3: CASSFIRRTGELFF. DNA for the CDR3: TGTGCCAGCAGCTTTATTAGACGGACCGGGGAGCTGTTTTTT.

This chain joins TRBV10-3 and TRBJ2-7; D unclear. Germline CDR1 ENHRY, CDR2 SYGVKD. The CDR3 spans 13 residues. V shed 3 bases and J shed 7 bases, with 13 bases lying between them. CDR3 in amino acids: CAISEGSSNEQYF. The CDR3 nucleotides read TGTGCCATCAGTGAAGGGTCATCGAATGAGCAGTACTTC.

The chain has TRBV19 and TRBJ1-4; possible D gene TRBD1, 5 bases. In germline, CDR1 is LNHDA, CDR2 SQIVND (reference sequence). This CDR3 has 15 residues. V was pared by 11 bases and J by 3 bases, with 19 bases between. The CDR3 sequence is CAWTKPGQSNEKLFF. The CDR3 nucleotides read TGTGCCTGGACTAAACCGGGGCAGTCTAATGAAAAACTGTTTTTT.

Remarks on this clonotype: This may be a read error, as it is one base from a much larger clone. The chain employs TRBV15 and TRBJ2-2, with 7 bases matching TRBD1. The V gene end was trimmed by 9 bases and the J gene end by 4 bases; junction bases not matched to a gene: 5. Germline CDR1 is LNHNV and CDR2 is YYDKDF (reference sequence). This CDR3 is built from 13 residues. As DNA, the CDR3 is TGTGCCACAGGGGGCGAGGCCACCGGGGAGCTGTTTTTT. It is translated as CATGGEATGELFF.

Only a few counts were recorded for this clonotype. V and J are TRBV12-3 or TRBV12-4 and TRBJ1-3; TRBD1 is a possible D gene (5 bases). This CDR3 is 14 amino acids long. V lost 7 bases and J lost 1, with 11 bases in between. DNA of the CDR3: TGTGCCAGCACCGAAAGGGGTTCTGGAAACACCATATATTTT. This gives the protein CASTERGSGNTIYF.

This clonotype occurred many times. The J gene is TRBJ1-5, the V gene TRBV7-9; D is uncertain. V lost 5 bases and J lost 2, with 16 bases in between. Germline V gene sequence: CDR1 SEHNR, CDR2 FQNEAQ (reference sequence). This CDR3 has 16 residues. The CDR3 loop reads CASSLGGIAGNQPQHF. The CDR3 DNA sequence: TGTGCCAGCAGCCTAGGAGGAATCGCGGGCAATCAGCCCCAGCATTTT.

This clonotype was picked up many times. This CDR3 reads CASSSSGTNYGYTF. In DNA form, the CDR3 reads TGTGCCAGCAGTTCATCCGGGACTAACTATGGCTACACCTTC. The rearrangement links TRBV25-1 to TRBJ1-2; no definite D call. From germline, CDR1 is MGHDK and CDR2 SYGVNS. The CDR3 loop spans 14 amino acids. Trimming cost V 5 bases and J 0 bases, with 10 bases left between them.

The chain employs TRBV7-3 and TRBJ2-2; 8 nucleotides agree with TRBD1. This CDR3 has 15 amino acids. CDR1 SGHTA and CDR2 FQGTGA come from the germline V gene. The V segment lost 0 bases and the J segment 7 bases; nucleotides outside the gene matches: 4. The CDR3 protein is CASSLTAGGGGELFF. CDR3 in DNA: TGTGCCAGCAGCTTAACGGCAGGGGGCGGCGGGGAGCTGTTTTTT. Combining the CDR3 with reference TRBV7-3 and TRBJ2-2 gives the whole variable domain GAGVSQTPSNKVTEKGKYVELRCDPISGHTALYWYRQSLGQGPEFLIYFQGTGAADDSGLPNDRFFAVRPEGSVSTLKIQRTERGDSAVYLCASSLTAGGGGELFFGEGSRLTVL.

This chain connects TRBV29-1 to TRBJ1-4, with D possibly TRBD1 on 6 matching bases. The germline V gene has CDR1 SQVTM and CDR2 ANQGSEA. The CDR3 spans 14 residues. The DNA for the CDR3 is TGCCGCGCTCCGGCGGAGGACAGCGGTGAAAAACTGTTTTTT. Residues: CRAPAEDSGEKLFF.

The chain is built from TRBV7-2 and TRBJ1-6; D gene uncertain. The CDR3 length is 13 residues. CDR1 and CDR2 (germline): SGHTA, FQGNSA. V was cut by 6 bases and J by 7 bases, with 10 bases left in between. CDR3 region: CASSKIDNSPLHF. CDR3 nucleotide sequence: TGTGCCAGCAGTAAAATTGACAATTCACCCCTCCACTTT.

This clonotype showed up just once. The rearrangement links TRBV29-1 to TRBJ2-5; no definite D call. V dropped 6 bases and J dropped 2 bases, with 7 bases sitting between them. This CDR3 is 11 amino acids long. Germline CDR1 and CDR2: SQVTM and ANQGSEA. This CDR3 is CSVLGQETQYF. DNA of the CDR3: TGCAGCGTATTGGGACAAGAGACCCAGTACTTC.

This clonotype was counted between two and nine times. J is TRBJ1-5 and V is TRBV2; no firm D call. CDR3 length equals 14 residues. Germline loops: CDR1 SNHLY, CDR2 FYNNEI. V was shortened by 1 base and J by 4 bases, with 8 bases between the two germline ends. The CDR3 bases are TGTGCCAGCAGTGAAGAGCTTGGGAATCAGCCCCAGCATTTT. Translation: CASSEELGNQPQHF.

The chain couples TRBV12-1 to TRBJ1-1; the listed D gene, TRBD1, was not tested against the DNA. TRBV12-1 is annotated as a pseudogene. CDR3 length: 18 amino acids. The CDR3 region has the DNA TGTGCCAGCAGCCTGCGCCCGGGACAGGGCTTTATCAACACTGAAGCTTTCTTT. This sequence encodes CASSLRPGQGFINTEAFF.

The sample holds many counts of this clonotype. The V and J genes are TRBV5-1 and TRBJ2-5; D ambiguous. V lost 0 bases and J lost 5, with 5 bases in between. The germline gives CDR1 SGHRS, CDR2 YFSETQ. This CDR3 is 12 amino acids long. CDR3 sequence reads: CASSLAMETQYF. In DNA form, the CDR3 reads TGCGCCAGCAGCTTGGCAATGGAGACCCAGTACTTC.

This clonotype was counted ten times or more. Its ends do not fully match the called genes, so a read error is possible. This chain joins TRBV10-3 and TRBJ2-5; TRBD1 matches at 10 bases. The V gene's germline CDR1 is ENHRY and CDR2 SYGVKD. The CDR3 spans 16 residues. The CDR3 sequence is CASSASTGGGQETQYF. The CDR3, as DNA: TGTGCCAGCAGTGCCTCGACAGGGGGCGGACAAGAGACCCAGTACTTC.

V usage is TRBV5-1 and J usage is TRBJ2-2; D perhaps matches TRBD1 (6 bases). V lost 4 bases and J 1 base, leaving 11 bases between the germline ends. CDR1 and CDR2 from the germline V gene are SGHRS and YFSETQ. The CDR3 consists of 15 residues. The DNA for the CDR3 is TGCGCCAGCAGCCCCGGGACAATGAACACCGGGGAGCTGTTTTTT. Translating it yields CASSPGTMNTGELFF.

The sample holds a few counts of this clonotype. The J gene is TRBJ2-5, the V gene TRBV25-1; no reliable D call. The V end lost 2 bases, the J end lost 2 bases, and 12 bases lay between the germline ends. Germline CDR1 and CDR2: MGHDK and SYGVNS. This CDR3 has 15 amino acids. Written as DNA, the CDR3 is TGTGCCAGCAGTGAAACAGTGTGGTTTCAAGAGACCCAGTACTTC. This encodes CASSETVWFQETQYF. The whole variable domain, remainder taken from reference TRBV25-1 and TRBJ2-5, is EADIYQTPRYLVIGTGKKITLECSQTMGHDKMYWYQQDPGMELHLIHYSYGVNSTEKGDLSSESTVSRIRTEHFPLTLESARPSHTSQYLCASSETVWFQETQYFGPGTRLLVL.

As regards this clonotype: A junction end diverges from the germline sequence, so it may reflect a read error. V usage is TRBV6-1 and J usage is TRBJ2-6; D is perhaps TRBD1 (5 bases). This CDR3 has 16 residues. CDR1 and CDR2 from the germline V gene are MNHNS and SASEGT. The CDR3 DNA follows: TGTGCCAGCAGTGAATGGCGGACCTCTGGGGCCAACGTCCTGGCTTTC. This translates into CASSEWRTSGANVLAF.

This clonotype appeared a few times. J is TRBJ1-4 and V is TRBV2; D perhaps matches TRBD1 (6 bases). This CDR3 is built from 14 residues. Germline CDR1 is SNHLY and CDR2 is FYNNEI. V shed 8 bases and J shed 2 bases, with 12 bases lying between them. CDR3 region: CASRYRATNEKLFF. DNA of the CDR3: TGTGCCAGCCGTTACAGGGCGACTAATGAAAAACTGTTTTTT.

The gene calls are TRBV12-3 or TRBV12-4 and TRBJ1-2; a weak D match, TRBD1 (5 bases). The V gene lost 2 bases and the J gene lost 3 bases, with 7 bases spanning the gap. This CDR3 is 13 amino acids long. CDR3 region: CASSLQGHYGYTF. In DNA, the CDR3 is TGTGCCAGCAGTTTACAGGGCCACTATGGCTACACCTTC.